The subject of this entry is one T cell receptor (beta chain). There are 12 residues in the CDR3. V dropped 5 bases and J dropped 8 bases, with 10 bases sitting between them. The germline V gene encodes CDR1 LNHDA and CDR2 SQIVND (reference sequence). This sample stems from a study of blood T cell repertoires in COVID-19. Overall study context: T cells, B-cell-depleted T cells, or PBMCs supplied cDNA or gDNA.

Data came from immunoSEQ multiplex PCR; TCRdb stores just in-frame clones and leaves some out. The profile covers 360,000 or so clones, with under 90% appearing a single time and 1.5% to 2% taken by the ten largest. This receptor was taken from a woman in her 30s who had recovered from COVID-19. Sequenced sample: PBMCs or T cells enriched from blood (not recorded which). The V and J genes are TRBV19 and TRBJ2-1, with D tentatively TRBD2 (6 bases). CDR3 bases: TGTGCCAGTAGTCTCGGGGAGGATGAGCAGTTCTTC. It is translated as CASSLGEDEQFF.